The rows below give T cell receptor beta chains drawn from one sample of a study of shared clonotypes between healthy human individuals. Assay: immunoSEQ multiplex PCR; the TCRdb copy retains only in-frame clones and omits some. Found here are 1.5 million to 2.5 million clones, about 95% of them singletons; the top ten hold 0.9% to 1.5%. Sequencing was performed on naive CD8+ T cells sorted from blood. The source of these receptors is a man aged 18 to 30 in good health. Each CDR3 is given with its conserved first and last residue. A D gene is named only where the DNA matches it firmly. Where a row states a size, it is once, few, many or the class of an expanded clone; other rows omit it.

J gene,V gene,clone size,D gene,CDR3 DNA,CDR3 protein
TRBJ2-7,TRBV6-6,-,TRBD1,TGTGCCAGCAACAATCTGGGACAGGGCGTCTACGAGCAGTACTTC,CASNNLGQGVYEQYF
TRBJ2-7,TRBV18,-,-,TGTGCCAGCTCACCGCTTCGCAGGCAGGCCTACGAGCAGTACTTC,CASSPLRRQAYEQYF
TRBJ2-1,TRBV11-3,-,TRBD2,TGTGCCAGCAGCTCTCGGACTAGCGGGGGGGCAAATGAGCAGTTCTTC,CASSSRTSGGANEQFF
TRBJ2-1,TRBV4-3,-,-,TGCGCCAGCAGCCCCTTAGTTGGGTTTGGGGATGAGCAGTTCTTC,CASSPLVGFGDEQFF
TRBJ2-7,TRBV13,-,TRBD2,TGTGCCAGCAGCCCAAGGGAGGGCTACGAGCAGTACTTC,CASSPREGYEQYF
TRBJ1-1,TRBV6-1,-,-,TGTGCCAGCAGTGAAACCAGGGGAATCCCGAACACTGAAGCTTTCTTT,CASSETRGIPNTEAFF
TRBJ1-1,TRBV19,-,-,TGTGCCAGTAGTATAGGCGGGGCAGGGAACACTGAAGCTTTCTTT,CASSIGGAGNTEAFF
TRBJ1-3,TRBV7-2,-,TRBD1,TGTGCCAGCAGCTCCCTTAGTATTCGGGACAGCTCTGGAAACACCATATATTTT,CASSSLSIRDSSGNTIYF
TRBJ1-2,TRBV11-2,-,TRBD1,TGTGCCAGCAGCCCCGCCGGGACAGCGCACCCTGACTATGGCTACACCTTC,CASSPAGTAHPDYGYTF
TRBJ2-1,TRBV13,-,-,TGTGCCAGCAGCTTAGCCCCCGGCAATGAGCAGTTCTTC,CASSLAPGNEQFF
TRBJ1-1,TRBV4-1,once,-,TGCGCCAGCAGCCAAGAAGGAGGGGTGAACACTGAAGCTTTCTTT,CASSQEGGVNTEAFF
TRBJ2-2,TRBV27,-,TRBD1,TGTGCCAGCAGTCCAACGGACAGGCACGCGAACACCGGGGAGCTGTTTTTT,CASSPTDRHANTGELFF
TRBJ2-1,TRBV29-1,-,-,TGCAGCGTTGAAGATCGATCGGTACTGTTTGGGGCCTACAATGAGCAGTTCTTC,CSVEDRSVLFGAYNEQFF
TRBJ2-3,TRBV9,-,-,TGTGCCAGCAGCGTAGGGGGAGGAGCAGATACGCAGTATTTT,CASSVGGGADTQYF
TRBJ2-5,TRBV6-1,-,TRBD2,TGTGCCAGCAGTGATTGGCGGGGGGGCGAAGAGACCCAGTACTTC,CASSDWRGGEETQYF
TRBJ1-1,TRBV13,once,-,TGTGCCAGCAGCCTTCTGTTGAACACTGAAGCTTTCTTT,CASSLLLNTEAFF
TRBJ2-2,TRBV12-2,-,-,TGTGCAAGTCGCCCGGAGGAAACCGGGGAGCTGTTTTTT,CASRPEETGELFF
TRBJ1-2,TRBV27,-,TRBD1,TGTGCCAGCAGTTTGGGACAGAACTATGGCTACACCTTC,CASSLGQNYGYTF
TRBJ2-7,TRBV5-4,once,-,TGTGCCAGCAGCACCCCTGTGGGGCACACCTACGAGCAGTACTTC,CASSTPVGHTYEQYF
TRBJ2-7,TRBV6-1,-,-,TGTGCCAGCAGTCTGCCAGGGGTTATCTCCTACGAGCAGTACTTC,CASSLPGVISYEQYF
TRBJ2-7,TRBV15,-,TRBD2,TGTGCCACCAGCCCCCGTCGGGAGGGCCTCTACGAGCAGTACTTC,CATSPRREGLYEQYF
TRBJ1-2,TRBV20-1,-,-,TGCAGTGCCTTTGACTATGGCTACACCTTC,CSAFDYGYTF
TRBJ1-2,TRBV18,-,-,TGTGCCAGCTCACTCTACGGAGGCTACACCTTC,CASSLYGGYTF
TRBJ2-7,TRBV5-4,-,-,TGTGCCAGCAGCTTGGATATTGGGACCCTCTACGAGCAGTACTTC,CASSLDIGTLYEQYF
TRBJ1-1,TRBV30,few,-,TGTGCCTGGAGTGACGGGGAGGGCGCTGAAGCTTTCTTT,CAWSDGEGAEAFF
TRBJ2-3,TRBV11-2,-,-,TGTGCCAGCAGCTTGGGTGGGGGGAGGACAGATACGCAGTATTTT,CASSLGGGRTDTQYF
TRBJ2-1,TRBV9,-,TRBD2,TGTGCCAGCAGCGCCGGGACTAGCTTTCCCCATGAGCAGTTCTTC,CASSAGTSFPHEQFF